This section outlines one T cell receptor (beta chain) sequence together with its context. Its antigen specificity is not known. There are no base qualities to consult, and no much larger clone falls within one base. TCRdb records Illumina HiSeq 2500 as the sequencer. TCR beta libraries were prepared by quantitative 5'-RACE with molecular barcodes. On the authors' methods: A new computational method, built on a probabilistic model of VDJ rearrangement, was used to identify disease-linked TCR variants. TCRdb passed the public sequencing reads through fastp at Q25 and MiXCR, retaining productive beta sequences. Each entry merges the rows of one CDR3 protein and shows their most common DNA and genes. It is TCRdb's table, rather than the study itself, that gives the V and J calls and clone size. For this sample the table gives around 300,000 distinct CDR3 sequences, of which around 21% were detected only once. Of the sample, 3.5% is held by the ten largest clones.

Unmatched junction bases come to 5, with V trimmed by 1 base and J by 4 bases. Via the germline V gene, CDR1 is ENHRY and CDR2 SYGVKD. Its CDR3 holds 15 amino acids, cysteine through phenylalanine. Only the CDR3 part of the read is kept: 45 bases, read in frame from the first base. The data stem from a study of CD8 T cells in ankylosing spondylitis (dated by TCRdb to 2016 to 2017). Background for the entire study: The study profiled T cell receptor beta repertoires in healthy donors and ankylosing spondylitis patients to find disease-linked TCR variants. Peripheral blood samples were taken, and synovial fluid was additionally collected from ankylosing spondylitis patients. In total, the full study cohort was made up of 95 to 110 healthy donors and 25 ankylosing spondylitis patients.

The paper's findings and limits, for the study overall: In peripheral blood, the disease-linked clones were found at relatively low frequencies and had a CD8+ phenotype. A TCR beta motif of several highly homologous amino acid variants appeared characteristic of blood from ankylosing spondylitis patients. Some of the motif variants had been reported before in the synovial fluid and blood of reactive arthritis patients, a finding that suggests common disease-initiation mechanisms. Significant enrichment of the disease-linked clones was reported in matched synovial fluid samples from ankylosing spondylitis patients.

The rearranged chain carries TRBV10-3 and TRBJ2-7, with 9 middle bases fitting TRBD1. The sequencing input was blood, either unsorted or a sorted T cell fraction (not recorded which). This receptor was taken from a female donor with ankylosing spondylitis or in good health (not recorded which). The sequence in DNA is TGTGCCATCAGTGAGTTAGCCGGGACAGGGTACGAGCAGTACTTC. It codes for CAISELAGTGYEQYF.